The clone carrying this T cell receptor beta chain showed up just a few times. After constant-region reverse-primer amplification, full-length variable regions underwent semi-nested PCR with Nested Universal Primer A. TCRdb re-called the 5' RACE reads through MiXCR, storing one row per CDR3 protein. The sample lists nearly 55,000 distinct CDR3 sequences; approximately 25% were seen once. Purified naive CD4+ T cells were depleted of CD25+ Tregs. The germline CDR1 and CDR2 sequences are MNHEY and SVGAGI. V was pared by 10 bases and J by 5 bases, with 18 bases between. The CDR3 contains 13 residues. Material: tumor-infiltrating naive CD4+ T cells sorted from the breast tumor. The subset here: naive CD4+ T cells, CD4+CD45RA+CD25-. This sequence was found in a female donor with breast cancer. This chain connects TRBV6-5 to TRBJ2-7, with a tentative D call TRBD1 (6 bases). CDR3 amino acids: CATRKGVWDEQYF. CDR3 coding DNA: TGTGCCACCCGTAAGGGGGTTTGGGACGAGCAGTACTTC.